Listed below are T cell receptor beta chains from one sample, sequenced in a study of T-cell memory formation after mild COVID-19. TCRdb reanalysed the 5' RACE reads using MiXCR and keeps one entry per CDR3 protein. The table shows 430,000 or so distinct CDR3 sequences, with more than 20% occurring only once. The sequenced sample was PBMCs or a T cell subset sorted from them (not recorded which). Receptors originate from an adult woman who had mild COVID-19 (a few samples of this study predate the infection). Cell type and time point are not known. Each CDR3 is given with its conserved first and last residue. D genes are given only for firm matches. Size values are once, few and many counts, or a class for expanded clones, and some rows have none.

D	V	size	J	DNA	CDR3
-	TRBV5-1	-	TRBJ1-1	TGCGCCAGCAGACCCGATACAGGGATTAGCTCGGCTTTCTTT	CASRPDTGISSAFF
-	TRBV7-9	-	TRBJ1-5	TGTGCCAGCAGCTGGGGGGACCTCCAGCCCCAGCATTTT	CASSWGDLQPQHF
TRBD1	TRBV7-9	few	TRBJ2-7	TGTGCCAGCAGCCCGACCCTTGGGACAGGGTTCTACGAGCAGTACTTC	CASSPTLGTGFYEQYF
TRBD2	TRBV2	-	TRBJ2-1	TGTGCCAGCAGTGTGGGACTAGAATACAATGAGCAGTTCTTC	CASSVGLEYNEQFF
TRBD1	TRBV27	-	TRBJ2-1	TGTGCCAGCAGTTTATCGAAGGACAGGGGGAATAATGAGCAGTTCTTC	CASSLSKDRGNNEQFF
TRBD1	TRBV30	few	TRBJ1-1	TGTGCCTGGAGAGGACAGGGGTGGACTGAAGCTTTCTTT	CAWRGQGWTEAFF
-	TRBV12-3/TRBV12-4	few	TRBJ2-7	TGTGCCAGCACAAAAAACCCCGGGACTTACGAGCAGTACTTC	CASTKNPGTYEQYF
-	TRBV11-2	-	TRBJ1-2	TGTGCCAGCAGCTTAGAGTCTGGGTCGAGGGGCTACACCTTC	CASSLESGSRGYTF
TRBD1	TRBV7-3	few	TRBJ1-1	TGTGCCAGCAGCCAGGGGGGGCCGACCGAAAAAGCTTTCTTT	CASSQGGPTEKAFF
TRBD2	TRBV20-1	few	TRBJ2-1	TGCAGTGCTAGAGGTCCGCTAGCGGGGGTTGTATACAATGAGCAGTTCTTC	CSARGPLAGVVYNEQFF
TRBD2	TRBV4-2	few	TRBJ2-3	TGTGCCAGCAGCCAAGAACTGATTAGCGGGGGGGCCCAAGATACGCAGTATTTT	CASSQELISGGAQDTQYF
-	TRBV5-1	few	TRBJ1-1	TGCGCCAGCAGCTTGTTCGCGGGAAGCATGGTCAACACTGAAGCTTTCTTT	CASSLFAGSMVNTEAFF
-	TRBV6-6	few	TRBJ2-2	TGTGCCAGCAGTTCCCAAACGGACATCCCCTTGAACACCGGGGAGCTGTTTTTT	CASSSQTDIPLNTGELFF
-	TRBV6-5	-	TRBJ1-5	TGTGCCAATAGCATCGCTCCGCTCGAAGTACAGGAGCCCCAGCATTTT	CANSIAPLEVQEPQHF
-	TRBV15	few	TRBJ2-7	TGTGCCACCAGCAGAGATCGTGGTGGCTACGAGCAGTACTTC	CATSRDRGGYEQYF
-	TRBV6-5	few	TRBJ2-7	TGTGCCAGCAGTTACTCGGAGATCTACGAGCAGTACTTC	CASSYSEIYEQYF
-	TRBV5-1	few	TRBJ1-6	TGCGCCTCGCGGACAGACAATAATTCACCCCTCCACTTT	CASRTDNNSPLHF
TRBD2	TRBV19	-	TRBJ2-1	TGTGCCAGTAGTATAAGCGGGACTAGCGGGAGGACCTACAATGAGCAGTTCTTC	CASSISGTSGRTYNEQFF
TRBD1	TRBV18	-	TRBJ1-1	TGTGCCAGCTCACCCGTGACAGGGAGAGGTGAAGCTTTCTTT	CASSPVTGRGEAFF
-	TRBV12-5	-	TRBJ2-5	TGTGCTAGTGGAGCAGGGAATTCGGAGACCCAGTACTTC	CASGAGNSETQYF
TRBD2	TRBV6-6	few	TRBJ2-5	TGTGCCAGCAGTTACCCAGGACTAGCGGGGTTGCAAGAGACCCAGTACTTC	CASSYPGLAGLQETQYF
-	TRBV12-3/TRBV12-4	many	TRBJ1-6	TGTGCCAGCAGTCGGACGGATAATTCACCCCTCCACTTT	CASSRTDNSPLHF
TRBD2	TRBV7-9	-	TRBJ2-1	TGTGCCAGCAGCTTTTGGACTAGCGGGTCCTACAATGAGCAGTTCTTC	CASSFWTSGSYNEQFF
TRBD2	TRBV20-1	-	TRBJ2-2	TGCAGTGCAACGGGACTAGCGAACACCGGGGAGCTGTTTTTT	CSATGLANTGELFF
TRBD1	TRBV12-3/TRBV12-4	-	TRBJ1-1	TGTGCCAGCAGAGGGACAGGGGAAGCTTTCTTT	CASRGTGEAFF
-	TRBV15	-	TRBJ1-1	TGTGCCACCACCCCGAGGGCAGGGTCTGAAGCTTTCTTT	CATTPRAGSEAFF
TRBD1	TRBV5-1	-	TRBJ1-1	TGCGCCAGCAGCTCTATGACAGGGGCCCATTTGAACACTGAAGCTTTCTTT	CASSSMTGAHLNTEAFF
TRBD2	TRBV5-1	-	TRBJ2-5	TGCGCCAGCAGCCCCGGACTAGCGGTGGAGACCCAGTACTTC	CASSPGLAVETQYF